This entry concerns a single TCR beta chain. The data were taken from a study of blood T cell repertoires in COVID-19. Study-level information: PBMCs, B-cell-depleted T cells, or T cells were the source of the cDNA or gDNA that made up the material.

Per the original methods: Cell counts per sample came from amplifying reference gene primers. The table came from immunoSEQ multiplex PCR; TCRdb's copy has only in-frame clones and leaves some out. V and J calls and clone size are given by that table; D and trimming were obtained from the DNA. The data show about 200,000 clones, about 85% seen once. Per the germline V gene, CDR1 is SGHTA and CDR2 is FQGNSA. The ends were cut back, 5 bases at V and 12 bases at J, with 19 bases in the middle. The length of the CDR3 is 14 residues. Sample: peripheral blood. The V call is TRBV7-2, the J call TRBJ1-4; D gene uncertain. The origin of this receptor is a man aged 55 to 70 with COVID-19, enrolled during active disease. CDR3 amino acids: CASSLNVGVGELFF. DNA of the CDR3: TGTGCCAGCAGCCTAAACGTCGGAGTCGGAGAACTGTTTTTT.